This T cell receptor (beta chain) was retrieved from a study of T-cell reconstitution after alpha-beta-depleted transplantation in children. This clonotype was detected many times. Unique molecular identifiers were incorporated during preparation of the TCRbeta library. MiXCR, run by TCRdb on the PCR reads, gives a single entry per CDR3 protein. The data hold hundreds of thousands of distinct CDR3 sequences, with approximately 9.6% observed a single time. CDR1 SGHRS and CDR2 YFSETQ come from the germline V gene. V was pared by 4 bases and J by 1 base, with 14 bases between. This CDR3 region has 15 residues.

The sequenced sample was PBMCs from the stem cell graft donor, obtained from the stem cell graft. The chain uses TRBV5-1 and TRBJ1-1, with D hard to call. The TCR comes from a human donor who donated a stem cell graft to a child with SCID. CDR3 loop: CASSMGSNENTEAFF. DNA for the CDR3: TGCGCCAGCAGCATGGGTAGCAACGAGAACACTGAAGCTTTCTTT.